This note documents a single T cell receptor beta chain sequence. The entry originates in a study of beta chain features in type 1 diabetes. This CDR3 has 15 residues. CDR1 and CDR2 (germline): SGDLS, YYNGEE. V was cut by 0 bases and J by 0 bases, with 10 bases left in between. All of the isolated RNA was reverse transcribed, so expressed TCRB transcripts were sequenced. The method was immunoSEQ multiplex PCR; TCRdb's version includes in-frame clones alone and lacks a portion of them. The sample consists of about 900,000 clones, 15% to 20% of them appearing once. The sample comprised naive CD4+ T cells from blood. The TCR was taken from a woman younger than 30 in good health. The rearrangement uses TRBV9 and TRBJ2-7; D remains unclear. The CDR3 spells CASSVGYVSSYEQYF. The CDR3 nucleotides are TGTGCCAGCAGCGTAGGTTATGTCTCCTCCTACGAGCAGTACTTC.